The TCR beta chain described here comes from a study of cytotoxic CD8 clonotypes in ibrutinib-treated CLL. Germline V gene data show CDR1 as MGHDK and CDR2 as SYGVNS. Losses at the gene ends were 6 bases for V and 6 bases for J; bases not matched to a gene: 7. The CDR3 length is 14 residues. Study-wide results and limits: At baseline, clonality was higher than in age-matched healthy donors and correlated with CD8+ counts.

Data came from immunoSEQ multiplex PCR; TCRdb stores just in-frame clones and leaves some out. The data hold approximately 100,000 clones, with approximately 82% observed a single time. Genomic DNA in a quantity of about 2 micrograms was derived from cryopreserved PBMCs for TCR beta libraries. As for this clone: Its target is not known.

The sequenced sample was PBMCs, obtained after 12 months of ibrutinib treatment. This rearrangement joins TRBV25-1 to TRBJ2-3, with 9 bases identical to TRBD1. The TCR sequence derives from a human donor with chronic lymphocytic leukemia. The CDR3 DNA reads as TGTGCCAGCAGGGAGACAGGGGGGGCTGATACGCAGTATTTT. It yields the protein CASRETGGADTQYF.